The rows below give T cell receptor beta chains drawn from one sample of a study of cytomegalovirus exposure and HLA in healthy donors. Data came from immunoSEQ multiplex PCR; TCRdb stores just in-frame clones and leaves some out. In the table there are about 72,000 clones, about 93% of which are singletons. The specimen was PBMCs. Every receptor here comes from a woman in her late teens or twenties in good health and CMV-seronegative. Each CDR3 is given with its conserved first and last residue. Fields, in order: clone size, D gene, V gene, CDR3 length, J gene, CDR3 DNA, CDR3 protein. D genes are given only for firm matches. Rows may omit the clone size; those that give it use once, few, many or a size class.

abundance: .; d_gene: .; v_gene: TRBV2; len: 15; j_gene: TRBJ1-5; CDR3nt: TGTGCCAGCAAGTTTATAGATTCCAGGAATCAGCCCCAGCATTTT; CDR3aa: CASKFIDSRNQPQHF
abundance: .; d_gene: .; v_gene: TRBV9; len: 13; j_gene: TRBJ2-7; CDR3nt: TGTGCCAGCAGCGCACAGGACTCCTACGAGCAGTACTTC; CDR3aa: CASSAQDSYEQYF
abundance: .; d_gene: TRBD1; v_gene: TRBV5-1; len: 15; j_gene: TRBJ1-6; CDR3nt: TGCGCCAGCAGCCCCAGACAGGGCTCTAATTCACCCCTCCACTTT; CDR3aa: CASSPRQGSNSPLHF
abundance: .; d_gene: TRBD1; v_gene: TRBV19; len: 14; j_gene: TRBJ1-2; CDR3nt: TGTGCCAGTACCCTCGACAGGGGCTTCGGCGGCTACACCTTC; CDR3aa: CASTLDRGFGGYTF
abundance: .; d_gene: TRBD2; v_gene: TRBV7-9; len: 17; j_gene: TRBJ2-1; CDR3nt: TGTGCCAGCAGCTTTGAAAGGGGAGCGGGGGCCACTTTCGAGCAGTTCTTC; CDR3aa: CASSFERGAGATFEQFF
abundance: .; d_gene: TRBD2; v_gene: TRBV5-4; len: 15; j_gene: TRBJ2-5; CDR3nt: TGTGCCAGCAGCTTGGGACTAGCGGGTACAGAGACCCAGTACTTC; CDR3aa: CASSLGLAGTETQYF
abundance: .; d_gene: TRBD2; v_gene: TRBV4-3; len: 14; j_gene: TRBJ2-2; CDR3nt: TGCGCCAGCAGCCTCGGGGGGGGGACCGGGGAGCTGTTTTTT; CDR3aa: CASSLGGGTGELFF
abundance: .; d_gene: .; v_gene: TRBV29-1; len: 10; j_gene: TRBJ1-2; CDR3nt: TGCAGCGTTGAAGGGGCTGGCTACACCTTC; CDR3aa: CSVEGAGYTF
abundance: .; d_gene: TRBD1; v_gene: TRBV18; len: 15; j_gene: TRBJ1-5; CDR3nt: TGTGCCAGCTCACAGGACAGGGGAGGCAATCAGCCCCAGCATTTT; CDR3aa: CASSQDRGGNQPQHF
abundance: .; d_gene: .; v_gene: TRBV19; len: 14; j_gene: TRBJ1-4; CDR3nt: TGTGCCAGTAGTATCCTCAGGGATAATGAAAAACTGTTTTTT; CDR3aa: CASSILRDNEKLFF
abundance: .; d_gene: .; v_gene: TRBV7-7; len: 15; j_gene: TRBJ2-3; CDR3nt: TGTGCTAGCAGCTTAGGTGTTAGTTCAACAGATACGCAGTATTTT; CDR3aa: CASSLGVSSTDTQYF
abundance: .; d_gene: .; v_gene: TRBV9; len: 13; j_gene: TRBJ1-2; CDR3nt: TGTGCCAGCACCCCAGATAATAACTATGGCTACACCTTC; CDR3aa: CASTPDNNYGYTF
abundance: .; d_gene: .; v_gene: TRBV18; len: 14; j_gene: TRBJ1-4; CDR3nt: TGTGCCAGCTCGGCAGGGATGGTGGATGAAAAACTGTTTTTT; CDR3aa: CASSAGMVDEKLFF
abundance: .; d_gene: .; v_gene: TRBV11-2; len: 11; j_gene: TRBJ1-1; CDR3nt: TGTGCCAGCAGCTTAGGGCCGAAAGCTTTCTTT; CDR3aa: CASSLGPKAFF
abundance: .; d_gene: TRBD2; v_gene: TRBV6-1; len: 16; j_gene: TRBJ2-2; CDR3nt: TGTGCCAGCAGTGAAGCTAGCGGGGGGAACACCGGGGAGCTGTTTTTT; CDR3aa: CASSEASGGNTGELFF
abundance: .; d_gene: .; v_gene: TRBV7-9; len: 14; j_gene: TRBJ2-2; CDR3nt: TGTGCCAGCAGCTTGAGGACTAACACCGGGGAGCTGTTTTTT; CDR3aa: CASSLRTNTGELFF
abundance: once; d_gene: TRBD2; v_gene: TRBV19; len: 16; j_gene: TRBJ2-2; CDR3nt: TGTGCCAGTAGTATTAGCGGGGGATTCCTCACCGGGGAGCTGTTTTTT; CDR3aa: CASSISGGFLTGELFF
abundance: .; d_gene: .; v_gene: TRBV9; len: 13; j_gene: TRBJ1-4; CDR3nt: TGTGCCAGCAGCGGCCAACGAGGGGAAAAACTGTTTTTT; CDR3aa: CASSGQRGEKLFF
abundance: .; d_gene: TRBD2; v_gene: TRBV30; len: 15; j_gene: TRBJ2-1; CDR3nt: TGTGCCTGGAGCCCCGGGACTAGCGGAGGGGTGGAGCAGTTCTTC; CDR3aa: CAWSPGTSGGVEQFF
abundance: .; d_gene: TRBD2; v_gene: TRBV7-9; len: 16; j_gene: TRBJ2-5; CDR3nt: TGTGCCAGCAGCTTAGAAGGGCGGGGGGTGAGAGAGACCCAGTACTTC; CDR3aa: CASSLEGRGVRETQYF
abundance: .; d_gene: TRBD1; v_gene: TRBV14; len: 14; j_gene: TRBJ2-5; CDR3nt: TGTGCCAGCAGCCCCACAGGGGGCTTAGAGACCCAGTACTTC; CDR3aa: CASSPTGGLETQYF
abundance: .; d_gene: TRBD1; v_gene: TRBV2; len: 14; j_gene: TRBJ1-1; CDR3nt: TGTGCCAGCAGCCCCGGGACAGAGAACACTGAAGCTTTCTTT; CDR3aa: CASSPGTENTEAFF
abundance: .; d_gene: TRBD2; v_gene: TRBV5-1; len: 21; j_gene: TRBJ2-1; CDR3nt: TGCGCCAGCAGCTTGCCCCGATTAATGACTAGCGGGGGGGCCTGGAGCGATGAGCAGTTCTTC; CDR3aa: CASSLPRLMTSGGAWSDEQFF
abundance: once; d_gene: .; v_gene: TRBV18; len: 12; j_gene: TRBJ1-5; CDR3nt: TGTGCCAGCTCACCACCGGGCCAGCCCCAGCATTTT; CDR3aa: CASSPPGQPQHF
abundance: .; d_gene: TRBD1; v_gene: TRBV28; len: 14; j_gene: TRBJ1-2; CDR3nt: TGTGCCAGCAGCCCAGGGACAGACCTCTATGGCTACACCTTC; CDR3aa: CASSPGTDLYGYTF
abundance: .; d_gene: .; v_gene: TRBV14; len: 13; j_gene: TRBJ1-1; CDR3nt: TGTGCCAGCAGTCCTGGGGGGTTCACTGAAGCTTTCTTT; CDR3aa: CASSPGGFTEAFF
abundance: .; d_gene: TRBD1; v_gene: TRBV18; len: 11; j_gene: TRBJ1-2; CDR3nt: TGTGCCAGCTCAGGACAGGATGGCTACACCTTC; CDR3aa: CASSGQDGYTF
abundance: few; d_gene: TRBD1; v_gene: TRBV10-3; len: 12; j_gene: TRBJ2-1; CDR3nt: TGTGCCACCTCGGGACAGCACAATGAGCAGTTCTTC; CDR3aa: CATSGQHNEQFF
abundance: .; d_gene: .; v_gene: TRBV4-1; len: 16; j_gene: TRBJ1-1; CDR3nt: TGCGCCAGCAGCCAGTCCCACACTGACAGTTACACTGAAGCTTTCTTT; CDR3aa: CASSQSHTDSYTEAFF
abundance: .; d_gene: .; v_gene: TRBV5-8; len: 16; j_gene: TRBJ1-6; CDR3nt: TGTGCCAGCAGCTTGGACAGGTGGGGCATCAATTCACCCCTCCACTTT; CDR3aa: CASSLDRWGINSPLHF
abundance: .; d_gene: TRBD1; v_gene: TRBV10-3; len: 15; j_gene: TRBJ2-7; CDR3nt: TGTGCCATCACCGGGGGGACAGGGGGTACCTACGAGCAGTACTTC; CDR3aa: CAITGGTGGTYEQYF
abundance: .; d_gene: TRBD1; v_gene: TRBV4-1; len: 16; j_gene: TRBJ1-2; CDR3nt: TGCGCCAGCAGCCAAGATTCGGACAGGGGTTACTATGGCTACACCTTC; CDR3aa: CASSQDSDRGYYGYTF
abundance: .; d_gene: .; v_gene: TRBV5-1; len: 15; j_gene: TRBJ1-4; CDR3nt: TGCGCCAGCAGGATCCAGGGTGCAACTAATGAAAAACTGTTTTTT; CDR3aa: CASRIQGATNEKLFF
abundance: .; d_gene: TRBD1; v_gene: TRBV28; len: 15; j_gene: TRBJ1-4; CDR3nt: TGTGCCAGCAGTTTATTCGGGACAGGGAATGAAAAACTGTTTTTT; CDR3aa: CASSLFGTGNEKLFF
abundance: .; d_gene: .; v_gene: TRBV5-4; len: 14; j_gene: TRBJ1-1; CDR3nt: TGTGCCAGCAGCTTGGCAGGGACTAACACTGAAGCTTTCTTT; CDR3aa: CASSLAGTNTEAFF
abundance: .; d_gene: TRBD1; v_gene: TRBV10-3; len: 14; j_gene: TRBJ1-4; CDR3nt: TGTGCCATCAGTGAGTCGGACAGGGGTGAAAAACTGTTTTTT; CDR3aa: CAISESDRGEKLFF
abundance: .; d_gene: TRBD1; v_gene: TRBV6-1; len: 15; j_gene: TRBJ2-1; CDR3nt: TGTGCCAGCAGTGCCAGGGACAGGGGATTGAATGAGCAGTTCTTC; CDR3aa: CASSARDRGLNEQFF
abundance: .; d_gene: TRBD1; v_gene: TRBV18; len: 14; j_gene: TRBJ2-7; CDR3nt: TGTGCCAGCTCACCGGACAGGTTAACCTACGAGCAGTACTTC; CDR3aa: CASSPDRLTYEQYF
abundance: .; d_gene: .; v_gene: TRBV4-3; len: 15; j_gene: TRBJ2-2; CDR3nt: TGCGCCAGCAGCCAAGGGGCAGCGAACACCGGGGAGCTGTTTTTT; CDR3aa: CASSQGAANTGELFF
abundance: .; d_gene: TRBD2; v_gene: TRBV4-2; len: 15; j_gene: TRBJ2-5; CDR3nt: TGTGCCAGCAGCCGCGGGGGGACTCTCCAAGAGACCCAGTACTTC; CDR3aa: CASSRGGTLQETQYF
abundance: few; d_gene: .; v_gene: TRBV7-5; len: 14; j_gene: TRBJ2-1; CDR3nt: TGTGTCAGAAGCGGACCGACAGGGGGCAGTGAGCAGTTCTTC; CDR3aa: CVRSGPTGGSEQFF
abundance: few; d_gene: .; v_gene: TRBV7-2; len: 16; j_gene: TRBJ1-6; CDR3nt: TGTGCCAGCAGCTTAGCGTTGCAGGTCCGTGATTCACCCCTCCACTTT; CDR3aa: CASSLALQVRDSPLHF
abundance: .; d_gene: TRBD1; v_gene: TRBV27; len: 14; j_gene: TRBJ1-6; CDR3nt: TGTGCCAGCACCCCGACAGGGGGTAGATCACCCCTCCACTTT; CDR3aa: CASTPTGGRSPLHF
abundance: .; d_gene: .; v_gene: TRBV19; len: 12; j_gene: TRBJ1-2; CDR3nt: TGTGCCAGTAGTCGGGGGAGCTGGGGCTACACCTTC; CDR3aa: CASSRGSWGYTF
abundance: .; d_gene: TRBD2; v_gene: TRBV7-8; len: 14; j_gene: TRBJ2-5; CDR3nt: TGTGCCAGCAGCTTGGCGGGGGGTCGGGAGACCCAGTACTTC; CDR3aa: CASSLAGGRETQYF
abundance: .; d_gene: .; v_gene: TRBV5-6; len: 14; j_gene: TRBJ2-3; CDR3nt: TGTGCCAGCAGCTTGTACAGTCGTGGAGATACGCAGTATTTT; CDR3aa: CASSLYSRGDTQYF
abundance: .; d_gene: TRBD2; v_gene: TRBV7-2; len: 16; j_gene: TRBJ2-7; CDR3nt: TGTGCCAGCAGCTTAGTAGCGGGGACCCCCACTTACGAGCAGTACTTC; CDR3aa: CASSLVAGTPTYEQYF
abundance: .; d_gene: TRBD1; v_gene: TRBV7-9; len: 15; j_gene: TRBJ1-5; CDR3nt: TGTGCCAGCACTACGGACAGGGAGGGCGGTCAGCCCCAGCATTTT; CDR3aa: CASTTDREGGQPQHF
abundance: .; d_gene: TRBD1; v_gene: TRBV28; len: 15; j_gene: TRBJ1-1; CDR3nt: TGTGCCAGCAGCCCCGGAGGAATCAGGGGGCGCAAAGCTTTCTTT; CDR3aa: CASSPGGIRGRKAFF
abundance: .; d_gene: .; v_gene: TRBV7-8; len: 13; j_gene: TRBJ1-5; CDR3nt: TGTGCCAGCAGTTATACCGCGAATCAGCCCCAGCATTTT; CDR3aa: CASSYTANQPQHF
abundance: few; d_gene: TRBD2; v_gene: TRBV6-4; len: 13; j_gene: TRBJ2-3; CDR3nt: TGTGCCAGCAGCGGGGGGGACACAGATACGCAGTATTTT; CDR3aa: CASSGGDTDTQYF
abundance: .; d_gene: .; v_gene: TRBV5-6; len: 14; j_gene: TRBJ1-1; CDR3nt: TGTGCCAGCAGCCCCTGGGGGGGGAACACTGAAGCTTTCTTT; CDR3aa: CASSPWGGNTEAFF
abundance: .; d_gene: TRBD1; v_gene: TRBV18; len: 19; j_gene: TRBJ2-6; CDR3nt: TGTGCCAGCTCACCACCATCCGGGACAGGACTCTCTGGGGCCAACGTCCTGACTTTC; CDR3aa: CASSPPSGTGLSGANVLTF
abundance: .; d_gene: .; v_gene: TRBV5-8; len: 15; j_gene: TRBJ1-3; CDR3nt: TGTGCCAGCAGCATACAGGTGGGCTCTGGAAACACCATATATTTT; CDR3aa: CASSIQVGSGNTIYF
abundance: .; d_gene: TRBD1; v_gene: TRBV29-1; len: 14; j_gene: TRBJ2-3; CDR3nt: TGCAGCGTTTTAGGACAGGTGAACACAGATACGCAGTATTTT; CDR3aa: CSVLGQVNTDTQYF
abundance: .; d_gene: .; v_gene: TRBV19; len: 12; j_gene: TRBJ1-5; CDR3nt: TGTGCCAGTAGGAGGGTCAATCAGCCCCAGCATTTT; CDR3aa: CASRRVNQPQHF
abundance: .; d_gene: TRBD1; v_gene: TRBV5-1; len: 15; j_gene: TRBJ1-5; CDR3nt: TGCGCCAGCAGCGCTATTACAGGGGGTAATCAGCCCCAGCATTTT; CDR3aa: CASSAITGGNQPQHF
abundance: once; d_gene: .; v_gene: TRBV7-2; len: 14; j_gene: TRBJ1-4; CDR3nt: TGTGCCAGCAGCTTAAGACGGACTAATGAAAAACTATTTTTT; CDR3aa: CASSLRRTNEKLFF